This T cell receptor (beta chain) was identified in a study of T cell responses to AZD1222 COVID-19 vaccine. Germline assignment: CDR1 SGHRS and CDR2 YFSETQ. The CDR3 spans 14 residues. Trimming left V 5 bases short and J 8 bases short, with 19 bases between. This table comes from immunoSEQ multiplex PCR, and its TCRdb copy is limited to in-frame clones, with some not included. Of about 140,000 clones in the sample, more than 70% were seen once. The specimen was peripheral blood, collected 28 days after the second AZD1222 dose. The rearrangement links TRBV5-1 to TRBJ1-2, with D unresolved. This clonotype was sampled from an adult who received the AZD1222 COVID-19 vaccine. CDR3 sequence reads: CASRDMDNSKGYTF. CDR3 nucleotide sequence: TGCGCCAGCAGAGACATGGATAATTCGAAGGGCTACACCTTC.